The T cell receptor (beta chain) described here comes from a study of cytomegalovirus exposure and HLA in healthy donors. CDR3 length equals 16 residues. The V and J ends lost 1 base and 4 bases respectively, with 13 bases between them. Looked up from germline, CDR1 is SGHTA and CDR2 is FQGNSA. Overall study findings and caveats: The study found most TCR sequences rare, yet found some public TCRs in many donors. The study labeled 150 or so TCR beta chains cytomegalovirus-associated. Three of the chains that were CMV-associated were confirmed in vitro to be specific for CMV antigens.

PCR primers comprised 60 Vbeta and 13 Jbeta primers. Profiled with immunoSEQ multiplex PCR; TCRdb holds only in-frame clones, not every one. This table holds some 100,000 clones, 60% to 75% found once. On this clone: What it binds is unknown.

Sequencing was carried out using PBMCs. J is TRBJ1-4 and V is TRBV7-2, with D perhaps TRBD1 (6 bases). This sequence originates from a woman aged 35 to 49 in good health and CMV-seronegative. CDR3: CASSLGTVRDNEKLFF. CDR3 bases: TGTGCCAGCAGCTTAGGGACAGTCAGGGATAATGAAAAACTGTTTTTT.